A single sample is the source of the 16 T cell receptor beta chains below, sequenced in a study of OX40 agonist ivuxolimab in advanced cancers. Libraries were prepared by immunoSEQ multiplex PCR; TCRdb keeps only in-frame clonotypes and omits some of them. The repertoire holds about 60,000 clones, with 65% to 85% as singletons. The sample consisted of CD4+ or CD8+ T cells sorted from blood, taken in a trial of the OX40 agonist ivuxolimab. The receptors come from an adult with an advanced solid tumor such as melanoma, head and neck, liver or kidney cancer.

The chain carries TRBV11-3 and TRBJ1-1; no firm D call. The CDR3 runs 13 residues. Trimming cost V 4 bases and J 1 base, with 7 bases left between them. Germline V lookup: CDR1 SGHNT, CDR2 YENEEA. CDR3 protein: CASSYRENTEAFF. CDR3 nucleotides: TGTGCCAGCAGCTATCGGGAGAACACTGAAGCTTTCTTT.

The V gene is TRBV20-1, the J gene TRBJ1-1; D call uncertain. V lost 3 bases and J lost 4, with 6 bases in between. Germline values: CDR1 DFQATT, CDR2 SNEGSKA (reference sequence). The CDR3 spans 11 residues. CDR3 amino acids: CSASTSTEAFF. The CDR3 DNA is TGCAGTGCTAGTACGTCCACTGAAGCTTTCTTT.

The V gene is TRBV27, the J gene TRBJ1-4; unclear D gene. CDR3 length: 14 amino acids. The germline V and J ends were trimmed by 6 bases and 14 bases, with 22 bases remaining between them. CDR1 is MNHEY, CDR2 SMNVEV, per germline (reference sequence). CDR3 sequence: CASSPLLDMVPLFF. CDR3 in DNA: TGTGCCAGCAGCCCCCTTTTAGACATGGTACCGCTGTTTTTT.

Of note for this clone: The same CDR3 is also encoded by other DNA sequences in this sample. Written as DNA, the CDR3 is TGCGCCAGCAGCAGGGTTAGCACAGATACGCAGTATTTT. This codes for CASSRVSTDTQYF. The chain combines TRBV5-1 with TRBJ2-3; D not certain. CDR3 length: 13 residues. Germline V gene data show CDR1 as SGHRS and CDR2 as YFSETQ. V lost 4 bases, J lost 0 bases, and 6 bases lay in between.

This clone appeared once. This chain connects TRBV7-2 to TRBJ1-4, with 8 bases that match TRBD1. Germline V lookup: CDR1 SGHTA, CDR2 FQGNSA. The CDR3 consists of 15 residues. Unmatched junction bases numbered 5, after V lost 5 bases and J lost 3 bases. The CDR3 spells CASSLRGPSNEKLFF. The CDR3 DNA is TGTGCCAGCAGCCTCAGGGGGCCGTCTAATGAAAAACTGTTTTTT.

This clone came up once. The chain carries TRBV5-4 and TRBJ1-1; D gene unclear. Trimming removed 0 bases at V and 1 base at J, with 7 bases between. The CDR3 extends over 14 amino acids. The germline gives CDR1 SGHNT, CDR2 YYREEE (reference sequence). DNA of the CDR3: TGTGCCAGCAGCTTGGCAATGCAGAACACTGAAGCTTTCTTT. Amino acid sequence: CASSLAMQNTEAFF.

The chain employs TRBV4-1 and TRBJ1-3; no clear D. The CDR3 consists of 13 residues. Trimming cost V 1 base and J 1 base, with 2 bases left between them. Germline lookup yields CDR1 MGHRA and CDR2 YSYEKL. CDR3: CASSQGSGNTIYF. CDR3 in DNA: TGCGCCAGCAGCCAAGGATCTGGAAACACCATATATTTT.

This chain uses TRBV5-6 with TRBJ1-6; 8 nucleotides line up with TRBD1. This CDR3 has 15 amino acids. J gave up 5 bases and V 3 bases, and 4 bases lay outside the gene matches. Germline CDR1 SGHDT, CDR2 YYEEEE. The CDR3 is CASSYPGQDNSPLHF. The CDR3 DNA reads TGTGCCAGCAGCTATCCGGGACAGGATAATTCACCCCTCCACTTT. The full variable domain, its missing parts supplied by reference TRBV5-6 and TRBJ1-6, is DAGVTQSPTHLIKTRGQQVTLRCSPKSGHDTVSWYQQALGQGPQFIFQYYEEEERQRGNFPDRFSGHQFPNYSSELNVNALLLGDSALYLCASSYPGQDNSPLHFGNGTRLTVT.

CDR3 sequence reads: CASSLGSGGQIYEQYF. CDR3 in DNA: TGTGCCAGCAGCTTAGGCTCCGGGGGACAGATCTACGAGCAGTACTTC. V usage is TRBV11-1 and J usage is TRBJ2-7, with a possible D match to TRBD1 (7 bases). Germline V gene sequence: CDR1 SGHAT, CDR2 FQDESV (reference sequence). The CDR3 runs to 16 residues. The V end lost 1 base, the J end lost 3 bases, and 16 bases lay between the germline ends.

CDR3: CASSVARQGYGYTF. In DNA form, the CDR3 reads TGTGCCAGCAGCGTAGCACGGCAGGGTTACGGCTACACCTTC. The chain links TRBV9 to TRBJ1-2, with D maybe TRBD1 (5 bases). This CDR3 region has 14 residues. Germline V gives CDR1 SGDLS, CDR2 YYNGEE. V was cut by 0 bases and J by 8 bases, with 14 bases left in between.

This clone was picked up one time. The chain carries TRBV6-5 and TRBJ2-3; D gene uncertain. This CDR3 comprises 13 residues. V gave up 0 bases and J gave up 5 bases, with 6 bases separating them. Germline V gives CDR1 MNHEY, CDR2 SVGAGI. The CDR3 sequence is CASSYSSGDTQYF. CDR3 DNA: TGTGCCAGCAGTTACTCCTCGGGAGATACGCAGTATTTT.

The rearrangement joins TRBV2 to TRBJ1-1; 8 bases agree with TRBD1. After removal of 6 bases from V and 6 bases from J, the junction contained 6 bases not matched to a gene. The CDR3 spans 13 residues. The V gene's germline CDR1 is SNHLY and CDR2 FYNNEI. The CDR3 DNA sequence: TGTGCCAGCAGCGTCGACAGGGGTGCTGAAGCTTTCTTT. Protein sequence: CASSVDRGAEAFF.

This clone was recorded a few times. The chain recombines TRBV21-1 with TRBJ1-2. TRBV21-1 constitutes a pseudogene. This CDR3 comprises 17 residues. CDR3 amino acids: CASTKSEGGRSHCGYTF. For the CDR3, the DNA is TGTGCCAGCACGAAATCTGAGGGGGGGCGAAGCCATTGTGGCTACACCTTC.

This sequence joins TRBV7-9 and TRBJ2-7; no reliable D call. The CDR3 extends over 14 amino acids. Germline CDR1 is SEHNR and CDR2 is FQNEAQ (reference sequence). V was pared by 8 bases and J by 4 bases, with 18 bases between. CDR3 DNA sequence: TGTGCCAGCCAAAAGACGGAAACCGTATACGAGCAGTACTTC. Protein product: CASQKTETVYEQYF.

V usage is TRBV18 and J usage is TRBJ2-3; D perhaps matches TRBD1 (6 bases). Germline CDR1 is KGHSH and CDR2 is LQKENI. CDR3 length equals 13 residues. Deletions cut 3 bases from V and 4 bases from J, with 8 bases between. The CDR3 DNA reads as TGTGCCAGCTCACCCAGGGGCGCAGATACGCAGTATTTT. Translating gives CASSPRGADTQYF. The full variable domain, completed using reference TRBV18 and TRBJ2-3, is NAGVMQNPRHLVRRRGQEARLRCSPMKGHSHVYWYRQLPEEGLKFMVYLQKENIIDESGMPKERFSAEFPKEGPSILRIQQVVRGDSAAYFCASSPRGADTQYFGPGTRLTVL.

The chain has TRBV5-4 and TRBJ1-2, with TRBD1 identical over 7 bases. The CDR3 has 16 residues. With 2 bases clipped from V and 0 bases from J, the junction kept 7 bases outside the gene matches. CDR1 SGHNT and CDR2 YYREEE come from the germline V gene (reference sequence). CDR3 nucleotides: TGTGCCAGCAGCTTTTTCCAGGGGGGGGCTAACTATGGCTACACCTTC. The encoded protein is CASSFFQGGANYGYTF.